The rows below give T cell receptor beta chains drawn from one sample of a study of beta chain features in type 1 diabetes. TCRdb's copy holds only in-frame clones and misses some; the assay was immunoSEQ multiplex PCR. The table has around 150,000 clones, 50% to 70% seen once. The sequenced material came from naive CD4+ T cells from blood. These receptors all stem from a man in his thirties or forties with type 1 diabetes. Each CDR3 is given with its conserved first and last residue. Where a row states a size, it is once, few, many or the class of an expanded clone; other rows omit it.

>TRBV18|.
CASSPSPGTGGADTQYF
>TRBV29-1|.
CSFGTFGAEAFF
>TRBV27|.
CASYQLGGAYGYTF
>TRBV10-3|.
CAISDGPGQTQYF
>TRBV25-1|.
CASSEYTGGRYEQYF
>TRBV29-1|.
CAGASGLGETQYF
>TRBV15|.
CATSRVIGGHEQYF
>TRBV6-5|few
CASSYSQGAKQYF
>TRBV7-8|.
CASSSGLGNEQFF
>TRBV20-1|.
CSARQIETQYF
>TRBV29-1|.
CSVRLQGIDGYTF
>TRBV7-6|few
CASSSLGTGISGELFF
>TRBV29-1|.
CSAQGTSGYTF
>TRBV2|.
CASKGLAGVNEQFF
>TRBV4-3|.
CASSQKITDTQYF
>TRBV29-1|.
CSVGVNTEAFF
>TRBV4-1|.
CASSQEKSGGTDTQYF
>TRBV30|.
CAWTLFRKETNYGYTF
>TRBV6-5|.
CASSYSGTGDGEQYF
>TRBV7-8|.
CASSLMEVFYSRVQETQYF
>TRBV9|few
CASSVVAVDTGELFF
>TRBV14|.
CASSESGDTQYF
>TRBV2|.
CASKKSGTTNTDTQYF
>TRBV15|.
CATSREAPWGADTQYF
>TRBV29-1|.
CSVDERGSYGYTF
>TRBV29-1|few
CSAGHFGYEQYF
>TRBV29-1|.
CSAEGRGRGETQYF
>TRBV9|.
CASSVGQDTGPGELFF
>TRBV30|.
CAWSEVGETQYF
>TRBV7-2|.
CASSFKGRETQYF
>TRBV30|.
CAWSNGQGTDTQYF
>TRBV2|.
CATDEFETQYF
>TRBV29-1|.
CSVLDTGSTDTQYF
>TRBV5-1|few
CASSQTGDGGETQYF
>TRBV30|.
CAWKGGDYGYTF
>TRBV20-1|few
CSIRTVNIQYF
>TRBV7-2|.
CASSFSGGATEQFF
>TRBV4-3|.
CASSQDHGTSKGTIYF
>TRBV7-2|.
CASSPPPTSTDTQYF
>TRBV29-1|.
CSVDQGGGETQYF
>TRBV20-1|.
CSAPLGNGYTF
>TRBV5-1|.
CASSFASGYNEQFF
>TRBV7-2|.
CASFPPPGLAGLETQYF
>TRBV10-3|once
CATRQGGYNEQFF
>TRBV20-1|.
CSAMSNQPQHF